This T cell receptor beta chain was recorded in a study of blood T cell repertoires in COVID-19. In germline, CDR1 is LNHDA, CDR2 SQIVND (reference sequence). CDR3 length: 14 amino acids. The V and J ends lost 5 bases and 6 bases respectively, with 14 bases between them. Produced via immunoSEQ multiplex PCR; TCRdb's table is partial and in-frame only. The sample has 220,000 or so clones, about 86% seen once; the top ten hold under 1.5%. This TCR was recovered from a woman aged 40 to 49 with acute COVID-19. Sequenced: PBMCs or T cells enriched from blood (not recorded which). The chain joins TRBV19 to TRBJ1-5; D is unresolved. The CDR3 here is CASSQAVLGQPQHF. The CDR3 bases are TGTGCCAGTAGTCAAGCGGTGTTGGGTCAGCCCCAGCATTTT.